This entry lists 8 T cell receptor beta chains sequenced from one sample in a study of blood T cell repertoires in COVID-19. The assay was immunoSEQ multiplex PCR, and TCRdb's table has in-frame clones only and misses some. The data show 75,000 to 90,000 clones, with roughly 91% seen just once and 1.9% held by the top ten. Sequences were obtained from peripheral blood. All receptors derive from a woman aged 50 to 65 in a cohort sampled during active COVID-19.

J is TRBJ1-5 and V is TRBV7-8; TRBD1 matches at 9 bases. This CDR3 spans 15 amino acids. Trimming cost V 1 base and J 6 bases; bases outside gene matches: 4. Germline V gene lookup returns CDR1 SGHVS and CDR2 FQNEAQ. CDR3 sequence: CASSLGGDRAQPQHF. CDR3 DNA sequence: TGTGCCAGCAGCTTAGGTGGGGACAGGGCTCAGCCCCAGCATTTT.

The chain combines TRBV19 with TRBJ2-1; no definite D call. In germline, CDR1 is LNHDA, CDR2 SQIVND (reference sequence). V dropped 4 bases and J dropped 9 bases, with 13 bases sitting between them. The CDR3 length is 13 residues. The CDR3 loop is CASSSPQRSEQFF. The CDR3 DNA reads TGTGCCAGTAGTAGTCCCCAGCGCAGTGAGCAGTTCTTC.

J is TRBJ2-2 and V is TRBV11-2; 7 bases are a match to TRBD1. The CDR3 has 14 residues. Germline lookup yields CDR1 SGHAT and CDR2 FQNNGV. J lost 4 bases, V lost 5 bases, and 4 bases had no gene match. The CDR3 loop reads CASSPRQGTGELFF. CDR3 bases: TGTGCCAGCAGCCCCCGACAGGGCACCGGGGAGCTGTTTTTT.

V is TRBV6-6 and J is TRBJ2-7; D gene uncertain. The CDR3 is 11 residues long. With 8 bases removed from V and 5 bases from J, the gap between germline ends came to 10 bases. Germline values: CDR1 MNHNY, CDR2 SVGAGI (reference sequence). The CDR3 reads CASGTFNEQYF. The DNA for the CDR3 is TGTGCCAGCGGTACATTCAACGAGCAGTACTTC.

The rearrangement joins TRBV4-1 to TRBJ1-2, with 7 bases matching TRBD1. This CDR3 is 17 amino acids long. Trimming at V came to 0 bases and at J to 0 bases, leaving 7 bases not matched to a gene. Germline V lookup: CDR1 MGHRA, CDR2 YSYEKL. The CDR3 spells CASSQEFRQGANYGYTF. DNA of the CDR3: TGCGCCAGCAGCCAAGAATTCCGGCAGGGGGCTAACTATGGCTACACCTTC.

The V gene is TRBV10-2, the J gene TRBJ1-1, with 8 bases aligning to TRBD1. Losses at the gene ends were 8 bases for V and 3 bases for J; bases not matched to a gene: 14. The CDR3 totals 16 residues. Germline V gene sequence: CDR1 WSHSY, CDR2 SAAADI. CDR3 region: CASRPSDRVGYTEAFF. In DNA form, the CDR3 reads TGCGCCAGCCGACCCTCGGACAGGGTGGGGTACACTGAAGCTTTCTTT.

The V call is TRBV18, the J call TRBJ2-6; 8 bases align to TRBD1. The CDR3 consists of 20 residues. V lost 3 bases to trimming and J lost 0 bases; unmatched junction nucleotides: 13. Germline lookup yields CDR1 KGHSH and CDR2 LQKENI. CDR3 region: CASSPVGLDRVSSGANVLTF. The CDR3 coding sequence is TGTGCCAGCTCACCCGTTGGATTGGACAGGGTATCCTCTGGGGCCAACGTCCTGACTTTC.

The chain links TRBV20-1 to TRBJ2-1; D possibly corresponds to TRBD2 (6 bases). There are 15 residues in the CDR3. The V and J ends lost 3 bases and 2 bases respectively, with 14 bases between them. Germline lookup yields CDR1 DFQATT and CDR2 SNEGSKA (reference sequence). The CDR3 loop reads CSASLLAIAYNEQFF. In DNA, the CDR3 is TGCAGTGCTAGTCTCCTAGCGATAGCCTACAATGAGCAGTTCTTC.